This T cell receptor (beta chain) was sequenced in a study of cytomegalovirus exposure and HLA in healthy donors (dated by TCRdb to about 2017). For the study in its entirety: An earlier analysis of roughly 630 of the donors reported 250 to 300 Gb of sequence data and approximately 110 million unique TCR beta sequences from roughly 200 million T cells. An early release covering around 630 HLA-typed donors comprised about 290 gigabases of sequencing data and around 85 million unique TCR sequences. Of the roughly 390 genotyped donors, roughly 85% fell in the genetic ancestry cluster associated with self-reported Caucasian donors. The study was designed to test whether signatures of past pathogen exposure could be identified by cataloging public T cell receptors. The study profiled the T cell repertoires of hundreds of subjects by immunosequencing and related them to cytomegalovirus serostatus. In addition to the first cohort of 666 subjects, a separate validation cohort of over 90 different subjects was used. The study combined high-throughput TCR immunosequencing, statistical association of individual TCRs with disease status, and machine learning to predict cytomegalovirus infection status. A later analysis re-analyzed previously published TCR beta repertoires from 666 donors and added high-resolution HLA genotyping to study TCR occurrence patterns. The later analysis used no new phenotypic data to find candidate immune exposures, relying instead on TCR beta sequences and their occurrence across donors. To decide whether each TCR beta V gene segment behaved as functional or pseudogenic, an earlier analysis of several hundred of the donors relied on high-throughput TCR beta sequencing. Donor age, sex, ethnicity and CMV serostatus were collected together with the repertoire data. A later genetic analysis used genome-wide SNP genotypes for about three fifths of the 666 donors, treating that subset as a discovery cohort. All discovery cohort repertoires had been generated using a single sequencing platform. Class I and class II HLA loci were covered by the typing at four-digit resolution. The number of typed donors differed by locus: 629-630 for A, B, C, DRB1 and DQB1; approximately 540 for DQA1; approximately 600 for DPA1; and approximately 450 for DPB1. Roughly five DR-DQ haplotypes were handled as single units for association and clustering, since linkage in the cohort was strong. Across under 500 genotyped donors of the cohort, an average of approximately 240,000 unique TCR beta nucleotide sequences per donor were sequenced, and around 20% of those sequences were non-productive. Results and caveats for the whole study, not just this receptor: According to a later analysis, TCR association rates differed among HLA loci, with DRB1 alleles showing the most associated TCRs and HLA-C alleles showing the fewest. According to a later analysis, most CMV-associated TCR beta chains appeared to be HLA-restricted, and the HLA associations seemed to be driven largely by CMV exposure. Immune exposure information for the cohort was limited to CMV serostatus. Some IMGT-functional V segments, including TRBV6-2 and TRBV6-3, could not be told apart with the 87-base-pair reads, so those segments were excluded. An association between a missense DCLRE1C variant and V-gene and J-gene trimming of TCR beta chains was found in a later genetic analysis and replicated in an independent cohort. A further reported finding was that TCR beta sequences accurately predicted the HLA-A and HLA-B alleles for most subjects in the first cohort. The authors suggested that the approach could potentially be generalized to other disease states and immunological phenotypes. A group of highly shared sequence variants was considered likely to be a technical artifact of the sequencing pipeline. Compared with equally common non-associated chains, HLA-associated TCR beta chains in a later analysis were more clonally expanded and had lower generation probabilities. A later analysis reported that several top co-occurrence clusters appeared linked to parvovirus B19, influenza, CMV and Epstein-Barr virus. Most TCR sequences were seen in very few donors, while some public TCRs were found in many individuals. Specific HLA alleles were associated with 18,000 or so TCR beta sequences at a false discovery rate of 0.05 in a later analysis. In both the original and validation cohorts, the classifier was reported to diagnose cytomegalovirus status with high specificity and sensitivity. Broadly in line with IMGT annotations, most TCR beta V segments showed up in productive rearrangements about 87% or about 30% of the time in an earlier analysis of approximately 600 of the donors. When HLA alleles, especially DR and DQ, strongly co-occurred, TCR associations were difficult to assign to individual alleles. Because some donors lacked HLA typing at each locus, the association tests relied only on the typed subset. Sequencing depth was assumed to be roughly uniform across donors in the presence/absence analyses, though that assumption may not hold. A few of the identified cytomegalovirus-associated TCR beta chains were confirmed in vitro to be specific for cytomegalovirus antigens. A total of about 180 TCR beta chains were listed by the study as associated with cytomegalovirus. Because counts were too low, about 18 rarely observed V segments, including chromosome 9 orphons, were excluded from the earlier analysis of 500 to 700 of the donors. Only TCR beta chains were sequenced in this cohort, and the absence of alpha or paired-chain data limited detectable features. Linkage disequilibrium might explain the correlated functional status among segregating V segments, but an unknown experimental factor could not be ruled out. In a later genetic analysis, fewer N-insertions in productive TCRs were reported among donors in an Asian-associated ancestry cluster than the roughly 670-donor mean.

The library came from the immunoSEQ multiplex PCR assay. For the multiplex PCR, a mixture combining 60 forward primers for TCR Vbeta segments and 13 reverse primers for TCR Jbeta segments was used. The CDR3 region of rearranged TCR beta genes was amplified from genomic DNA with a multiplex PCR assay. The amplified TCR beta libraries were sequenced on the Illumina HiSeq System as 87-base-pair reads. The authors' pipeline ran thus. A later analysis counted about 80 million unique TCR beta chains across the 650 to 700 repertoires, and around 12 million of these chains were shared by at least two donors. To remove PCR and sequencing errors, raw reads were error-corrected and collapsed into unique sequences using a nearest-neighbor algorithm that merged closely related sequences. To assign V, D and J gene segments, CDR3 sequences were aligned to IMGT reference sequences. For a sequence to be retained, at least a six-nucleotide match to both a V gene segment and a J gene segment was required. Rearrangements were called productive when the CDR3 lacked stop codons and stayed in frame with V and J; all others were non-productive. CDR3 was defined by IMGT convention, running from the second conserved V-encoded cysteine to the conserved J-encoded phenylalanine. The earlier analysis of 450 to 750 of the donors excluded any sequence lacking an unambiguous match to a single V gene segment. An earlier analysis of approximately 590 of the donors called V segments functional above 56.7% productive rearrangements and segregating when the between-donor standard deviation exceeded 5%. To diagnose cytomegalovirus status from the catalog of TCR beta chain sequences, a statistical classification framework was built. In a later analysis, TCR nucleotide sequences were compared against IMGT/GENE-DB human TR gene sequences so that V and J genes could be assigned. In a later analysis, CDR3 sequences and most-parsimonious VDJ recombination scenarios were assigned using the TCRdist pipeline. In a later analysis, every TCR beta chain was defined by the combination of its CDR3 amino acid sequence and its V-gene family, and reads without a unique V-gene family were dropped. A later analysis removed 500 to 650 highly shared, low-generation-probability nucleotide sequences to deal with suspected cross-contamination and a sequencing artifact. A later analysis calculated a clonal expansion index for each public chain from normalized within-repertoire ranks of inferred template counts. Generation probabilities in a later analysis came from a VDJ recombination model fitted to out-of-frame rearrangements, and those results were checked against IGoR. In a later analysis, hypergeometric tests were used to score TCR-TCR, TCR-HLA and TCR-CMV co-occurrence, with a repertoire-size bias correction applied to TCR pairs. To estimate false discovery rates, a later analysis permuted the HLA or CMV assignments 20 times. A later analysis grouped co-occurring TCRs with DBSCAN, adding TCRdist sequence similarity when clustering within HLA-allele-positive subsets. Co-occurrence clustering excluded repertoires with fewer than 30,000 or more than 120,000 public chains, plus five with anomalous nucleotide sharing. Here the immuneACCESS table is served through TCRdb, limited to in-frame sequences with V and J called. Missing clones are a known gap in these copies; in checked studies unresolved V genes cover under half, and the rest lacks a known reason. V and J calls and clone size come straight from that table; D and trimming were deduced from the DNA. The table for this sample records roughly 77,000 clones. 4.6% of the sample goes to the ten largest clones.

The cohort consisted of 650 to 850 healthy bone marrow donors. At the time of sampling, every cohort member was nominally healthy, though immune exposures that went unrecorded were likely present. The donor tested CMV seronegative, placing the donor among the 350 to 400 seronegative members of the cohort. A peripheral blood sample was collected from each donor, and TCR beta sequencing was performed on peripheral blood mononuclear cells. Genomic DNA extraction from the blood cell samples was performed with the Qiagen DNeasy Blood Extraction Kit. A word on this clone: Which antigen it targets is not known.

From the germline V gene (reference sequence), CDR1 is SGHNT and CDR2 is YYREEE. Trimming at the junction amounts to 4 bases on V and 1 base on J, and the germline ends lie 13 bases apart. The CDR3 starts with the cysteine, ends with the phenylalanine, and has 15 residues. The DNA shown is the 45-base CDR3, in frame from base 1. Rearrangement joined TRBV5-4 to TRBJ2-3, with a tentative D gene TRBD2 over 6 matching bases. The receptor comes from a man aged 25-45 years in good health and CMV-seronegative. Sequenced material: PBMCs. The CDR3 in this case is CASSRRDLGTDTQYF. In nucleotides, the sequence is TGTGCCAGCAGCCGCCGGGACTTAGGCACAGATACGCAGTATTTT.